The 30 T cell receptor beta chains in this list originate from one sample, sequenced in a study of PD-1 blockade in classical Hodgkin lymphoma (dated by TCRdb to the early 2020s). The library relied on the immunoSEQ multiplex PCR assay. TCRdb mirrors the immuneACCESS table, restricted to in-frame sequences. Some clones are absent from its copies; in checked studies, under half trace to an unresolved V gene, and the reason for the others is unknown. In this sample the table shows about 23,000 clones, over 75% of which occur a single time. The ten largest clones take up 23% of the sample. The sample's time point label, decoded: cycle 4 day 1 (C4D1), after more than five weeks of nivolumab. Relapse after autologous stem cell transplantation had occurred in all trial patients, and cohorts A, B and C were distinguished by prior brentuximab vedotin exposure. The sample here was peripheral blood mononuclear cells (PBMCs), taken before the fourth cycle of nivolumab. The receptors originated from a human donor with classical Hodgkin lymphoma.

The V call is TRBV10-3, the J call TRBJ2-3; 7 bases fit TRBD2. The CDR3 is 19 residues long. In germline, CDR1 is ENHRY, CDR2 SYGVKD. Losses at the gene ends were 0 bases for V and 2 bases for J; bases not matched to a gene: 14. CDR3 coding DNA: TGTGCCATCAGTGAGTCGGGGGAACTAGCGCAGTCGTACACAGATACGCAGTATTTT. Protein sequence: CAISESGELAQSYTDTQYF.

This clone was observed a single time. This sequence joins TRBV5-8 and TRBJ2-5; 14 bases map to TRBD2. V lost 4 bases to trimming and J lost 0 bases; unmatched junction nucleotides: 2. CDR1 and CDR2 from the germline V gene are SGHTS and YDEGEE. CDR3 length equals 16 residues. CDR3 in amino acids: CASSRLAGGNQETQYF. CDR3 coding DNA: TGTGCCAGCAGCCGACTAGCGGGAGGGAACCAAGAGACCCAGTACTTC.

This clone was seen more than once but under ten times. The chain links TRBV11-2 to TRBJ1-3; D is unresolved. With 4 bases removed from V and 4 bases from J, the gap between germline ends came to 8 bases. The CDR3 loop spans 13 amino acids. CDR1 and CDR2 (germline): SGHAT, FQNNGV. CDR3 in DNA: TGTGCCAGCAGCTCAGAAAGGGGAAACACCATATATTTT. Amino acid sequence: CASSSERGNTIYF. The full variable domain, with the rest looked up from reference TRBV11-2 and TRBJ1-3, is EAGVAQSPRYKIIEKRQSVAFWCNPISGHATLYWYQQILGQGPKLLIQFQNNGVVDDSQLPKDRFSAERLKGVDSTLKIQPAKLEDSAVYLCASSSERGNTIYFGEGSWLTVV.

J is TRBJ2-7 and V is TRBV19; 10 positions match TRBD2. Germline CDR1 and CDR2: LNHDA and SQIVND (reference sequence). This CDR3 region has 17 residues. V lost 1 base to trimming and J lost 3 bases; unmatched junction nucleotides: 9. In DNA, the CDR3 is TGTGCCAGTAGTATAGCCCCCAGCGGGAGGGTTGGCTACGAGCAGTACTTC. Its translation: CASSIAPSGRVGYEQYF.

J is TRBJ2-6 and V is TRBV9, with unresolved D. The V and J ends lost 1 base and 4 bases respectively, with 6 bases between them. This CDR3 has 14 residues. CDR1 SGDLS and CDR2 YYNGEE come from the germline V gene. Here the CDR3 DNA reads TGTGCCAGCAGCGTACGGGCCGGGGCCAACGTCCTGACTTTC. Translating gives CASSVRAGANVLTF.

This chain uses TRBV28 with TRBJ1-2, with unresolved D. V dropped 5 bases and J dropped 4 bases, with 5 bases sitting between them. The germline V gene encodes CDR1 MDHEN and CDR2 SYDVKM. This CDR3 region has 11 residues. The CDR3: CASSEGYGYTF. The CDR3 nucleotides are TGTGCCAGCAGTGAGGGCTATGGCTACACCTTC.

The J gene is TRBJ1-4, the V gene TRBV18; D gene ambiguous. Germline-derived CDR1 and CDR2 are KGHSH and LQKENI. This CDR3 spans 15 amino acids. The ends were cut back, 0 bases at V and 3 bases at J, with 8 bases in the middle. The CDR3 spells CASSPPGGANEKLFF. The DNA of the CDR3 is TGTGCCAGCTCACCACCGGGTGGGGCTAATGAAAAACTGTTTTTT.

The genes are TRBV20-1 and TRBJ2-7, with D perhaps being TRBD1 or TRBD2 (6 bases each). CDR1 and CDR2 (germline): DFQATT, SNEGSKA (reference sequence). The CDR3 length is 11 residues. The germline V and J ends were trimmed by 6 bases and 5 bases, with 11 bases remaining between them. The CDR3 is CSARGDNEQYF. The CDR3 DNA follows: TGCAGTGCAAGGGGGGACAACGAGCAGTACTTC.

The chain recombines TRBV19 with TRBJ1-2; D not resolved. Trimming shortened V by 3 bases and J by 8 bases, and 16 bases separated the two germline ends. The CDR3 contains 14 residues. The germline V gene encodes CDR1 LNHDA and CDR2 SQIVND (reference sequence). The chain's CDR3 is CASSILGGWIGYTF. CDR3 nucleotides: TGTGCCAGTAGTATTCTCGGTGGGTGGATAGGCTACACCTTC.

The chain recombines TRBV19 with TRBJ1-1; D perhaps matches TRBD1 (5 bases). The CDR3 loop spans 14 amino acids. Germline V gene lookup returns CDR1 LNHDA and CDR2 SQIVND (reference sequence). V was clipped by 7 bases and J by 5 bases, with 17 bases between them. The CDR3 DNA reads TGTGCCAGTACCTTAAGGGCAGGGAGGACTGAAGCTTTCTTT. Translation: CASTLRAGRTEAFF.

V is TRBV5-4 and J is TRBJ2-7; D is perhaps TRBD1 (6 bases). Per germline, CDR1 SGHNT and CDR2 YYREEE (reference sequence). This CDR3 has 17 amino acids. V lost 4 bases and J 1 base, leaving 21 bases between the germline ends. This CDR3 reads CASSPPLGRTGSYEQYF. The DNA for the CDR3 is TGTGCCAGCAGCCCTCCCCTGGGTCGCACAGGGTCCTACGAGCAGTACTTC. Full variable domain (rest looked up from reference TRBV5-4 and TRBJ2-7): ETGVTQSPTHLIKTRGQQVTLRCSSQSGHNTVSWYQQALGQGPQFIFQYYREEENGRGNFPPRFSGLQFPNYSSELNVNALELDDSALYLCASSPPLGRTGSYEQYFGPGTRLTVT.

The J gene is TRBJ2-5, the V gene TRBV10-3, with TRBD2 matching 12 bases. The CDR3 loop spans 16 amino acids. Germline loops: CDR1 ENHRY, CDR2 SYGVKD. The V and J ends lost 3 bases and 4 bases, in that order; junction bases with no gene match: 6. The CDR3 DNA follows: TGTGCCATCAGTGAAGGCCTAGCGGGAGGGAGAGAGACCCAGTACTTC. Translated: CAISEGLAGGRETQYF.

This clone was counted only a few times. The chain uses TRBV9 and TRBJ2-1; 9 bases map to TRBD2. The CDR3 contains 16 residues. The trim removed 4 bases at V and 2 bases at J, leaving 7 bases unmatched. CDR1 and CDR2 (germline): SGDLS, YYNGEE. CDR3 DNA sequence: TGTGCCAGCAGCCCCAACCTAGCGGGGCCCTACAATGAGCAGTTCTTC. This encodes CASSPNLAGPYNEQFF.

CDR3 residues: CASSPGVDNTEAFF. The CDR3 DNA is TGTGCCAGCTCACCGGGGGTTGATAACACTGAAGCTTTCTTT. This chain connects TRBV18 to TRBJ1-1, with a possible D match to TRBD1 (5 bases). V dropped 3 bases and J dropped 2 bases, with 10 bases sitting between them. CDR1 is KGHSH, CDR2 LQKENI, per germline. The CDR3 totals 14 residues.

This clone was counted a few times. CDR3 DNA sequence: TGTGCCAGCAGCTTATATGGCGTCGATGAGCAGTTCTTC. Protein: CASSLYGVDEQFF. The genes are TRBV7-3 and TRBJ2-1; unclear D gene. Germline values: CDR1 SGHTA, CDR2 FQGTGA. The ends were cut back, 2 bases at V and 8 bases at J, with 10 bases in the middle. This CDR3 region has 13 residues.

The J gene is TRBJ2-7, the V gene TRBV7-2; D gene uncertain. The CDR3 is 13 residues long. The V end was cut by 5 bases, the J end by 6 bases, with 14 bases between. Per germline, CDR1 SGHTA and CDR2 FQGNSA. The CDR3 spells CASSPSWVGEQYF. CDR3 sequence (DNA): TGTGCCAGCAGCCCCTCCTGGGTTGGCGAGCAGTACTTC.

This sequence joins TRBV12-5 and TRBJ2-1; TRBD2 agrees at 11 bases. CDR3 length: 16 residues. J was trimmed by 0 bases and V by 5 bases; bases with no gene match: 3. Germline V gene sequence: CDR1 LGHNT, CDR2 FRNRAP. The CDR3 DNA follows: TGTGCTAGTGGTCGGACTAGCGGGTTCTCCTACAATGAGCAGTTCTTC. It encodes CASGRTSGFSYNEQFF.

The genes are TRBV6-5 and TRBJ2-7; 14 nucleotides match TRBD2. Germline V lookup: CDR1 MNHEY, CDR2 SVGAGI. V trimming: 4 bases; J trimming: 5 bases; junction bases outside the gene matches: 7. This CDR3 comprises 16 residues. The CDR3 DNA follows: TGTGCCAGCAGTTCGGGGACTAGCGGGAGACCCCACGAGCAGTACTTC. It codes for CASSSGTSGRPHEQYF.

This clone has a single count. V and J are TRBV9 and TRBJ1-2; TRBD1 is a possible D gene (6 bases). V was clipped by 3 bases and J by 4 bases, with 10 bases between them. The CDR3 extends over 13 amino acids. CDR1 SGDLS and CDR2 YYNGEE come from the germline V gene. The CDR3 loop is CASSAGTTYGYTF. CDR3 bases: TGTGCCAGCAGCGCAGGGACAACCTATGGCTACACCTTC.

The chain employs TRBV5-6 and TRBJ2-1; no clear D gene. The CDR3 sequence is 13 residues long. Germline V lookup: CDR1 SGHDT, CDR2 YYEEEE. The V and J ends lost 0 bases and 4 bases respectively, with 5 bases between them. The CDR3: CASSLDGYNEQFF. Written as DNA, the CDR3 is TGTGCCAGCAGCTTGGACGGATACAATGAGCAGTTCTTC.

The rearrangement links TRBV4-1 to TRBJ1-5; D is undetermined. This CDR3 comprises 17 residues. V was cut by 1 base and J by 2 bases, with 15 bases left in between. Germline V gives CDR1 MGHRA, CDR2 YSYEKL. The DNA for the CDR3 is TGCGCCAGCAGCCAAGGAGGCCCGCTTCGAGGCAATCAGCCCCAGCATTTT. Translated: CASSQGGPLRGNQPQHF.

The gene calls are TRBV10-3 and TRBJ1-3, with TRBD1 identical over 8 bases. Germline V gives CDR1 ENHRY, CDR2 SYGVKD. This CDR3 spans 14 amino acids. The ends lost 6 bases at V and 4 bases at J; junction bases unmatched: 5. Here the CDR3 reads CAIRDRGLGNTIYF. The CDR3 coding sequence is TGTGCCATCAGAGACAGGGGATTGGGAAACACCATATATTTT.

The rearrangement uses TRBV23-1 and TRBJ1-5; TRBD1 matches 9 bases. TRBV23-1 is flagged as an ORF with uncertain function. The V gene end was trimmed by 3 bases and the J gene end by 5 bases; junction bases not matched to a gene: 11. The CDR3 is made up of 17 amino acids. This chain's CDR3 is CASSQLYLRDRDQPQHF. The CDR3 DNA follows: TGCGCCAGCAGTCAGCTATACCTCCGGGACAGGGATCAGCCCCAGCATTTT.

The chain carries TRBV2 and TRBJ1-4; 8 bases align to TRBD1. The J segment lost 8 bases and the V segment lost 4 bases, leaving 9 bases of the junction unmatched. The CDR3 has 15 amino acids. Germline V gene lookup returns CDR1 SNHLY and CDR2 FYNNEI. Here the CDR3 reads CASSVVGQGGEKLFF. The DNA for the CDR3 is TGTGCCAGCAGTGTAGTTGGACAGGGAGGCGAAAAACTGTTTTTT.

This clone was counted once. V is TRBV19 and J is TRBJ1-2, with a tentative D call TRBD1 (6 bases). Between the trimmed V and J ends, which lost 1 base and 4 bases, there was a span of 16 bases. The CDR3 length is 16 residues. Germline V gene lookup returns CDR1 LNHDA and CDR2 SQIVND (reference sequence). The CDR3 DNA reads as TGTGCCAGTAGTATAGGGGCCCGACAGGAACTCTATGGCTACACCTTC. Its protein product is CASSIGARQELYGYTF.

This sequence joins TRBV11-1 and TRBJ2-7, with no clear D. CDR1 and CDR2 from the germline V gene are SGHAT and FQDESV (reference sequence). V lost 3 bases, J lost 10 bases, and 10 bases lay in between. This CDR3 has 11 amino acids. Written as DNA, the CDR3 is TGTGCCAGCAGCTTTACCGGGCTACAGTACTTC. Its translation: CASSFTGLQYF.

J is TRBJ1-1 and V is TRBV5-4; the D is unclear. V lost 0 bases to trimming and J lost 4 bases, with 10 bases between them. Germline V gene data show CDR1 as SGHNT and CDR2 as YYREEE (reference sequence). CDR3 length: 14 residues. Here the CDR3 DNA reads TGTGCCAGCAGCTTGGAGAGCGGAGGCACTGAAGCTTTCTTT. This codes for CASSLESGGTEAFF.

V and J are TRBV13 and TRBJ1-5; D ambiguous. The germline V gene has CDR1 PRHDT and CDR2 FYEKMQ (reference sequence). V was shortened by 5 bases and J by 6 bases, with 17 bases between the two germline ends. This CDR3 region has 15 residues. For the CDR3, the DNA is TGTGCCAGCAGCGAGGGCCCTGGCGGTGGTCAGCCCCAGCATTTT. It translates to CASSEGPGGGQPQHF.

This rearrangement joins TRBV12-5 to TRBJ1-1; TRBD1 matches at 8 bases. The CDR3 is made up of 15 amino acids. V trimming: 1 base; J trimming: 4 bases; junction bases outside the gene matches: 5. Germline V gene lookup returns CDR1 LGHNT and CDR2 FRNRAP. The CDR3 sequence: CASGLAGGRGTEAFF. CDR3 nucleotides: TGTGCTAGTGGTTTGGCAGGGGGCAGGGGCACTGAAGCTTTCTTT.

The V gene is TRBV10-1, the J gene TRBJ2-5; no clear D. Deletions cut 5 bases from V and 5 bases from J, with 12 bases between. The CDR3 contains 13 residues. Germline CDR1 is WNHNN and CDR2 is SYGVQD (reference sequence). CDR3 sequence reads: CASSRTRWETQYF. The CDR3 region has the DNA TGCGCCAGCAGTCGCACACGATGGGAGACCCAGTACTTC.